This paragraph covers one TCR beta chain sequence. What it recognizes is unknown. RNA amounts of roughly 0.45 to 1 ug underwent reverse transcription with random hexamers. TCRdb recomputed calls from the immunoSEQ multiplex PCR reads with MiXCR, one row per CDR3 protein. The sample records 180,000 or so distinct CDR3 sequences, around 94% being singletons. V shed 5 bases, J shed 6 bases, and the junction held 7 bases outside the gene matches. The CDR3 is 14 residues long. Germline-derived CDR1 and CDR2 are DFQATT and SNEGSKA (reference sequence). This sample was taken from a study of CD8 T cells in Susac syndrome. Study conclusions and caveats: It was acknowledged in the study that the number of individuals who were included in its TCR sequencing and HLA analysis was relatively small.

Specimen: CD4+ T cells from PBMCs. The TCR sequence derives from a human donor in good health. The rearrangement links TRBV20-1 to TRBJ2-2; 9 nucleotides match TRBD1. CDR3 bases: TGCAGTGCTGGCCACAGGGGGCGCGCCGGGGAGCTGTTTTTT. Encoded protein: CSAGHRGRAGELFF.